Sequencing of this TCR beta chain was carried out in a study of cytomegalovirus exposure and HLA in healthy donors. Study in general: In a previous analysis, around 110 million unique TCR beta sequences were found from some 200 million T cells. Within an early data release were tens of millions of unique TCRs drawn from HLA-typed donors.

Trimming removed 2 bases at V and 0 bases at J, with 14 bases between. The germline CDR1 and CDR2 sequences are MNHEY and SMNVEV (reference sequence). The CDR3 extends over 18 amino acids. Whole-study findings and limits: Accurate prediction of HLA-A and HLA-B alleles (for most subjects) was reportedly achieved from TCR beta sequences.

The PCR ran on 60 Vbeta and 13 Jbeta primers. Profiling relied on immunoSEQ multiplex PCR, and the TCRdb table lists in-frame clones only, not all of them. Of some 150,000 clones detected, under 90% appear once; the ten largest clones hold around 2.5%. This clone occurred a few times. The antigen is unknown. The chain links TRBV27 to TRBJ1-6, with D perhaps matching TRBD1 (5 bases). This clonotype was obtained from a boy aged 2 to 9 in good health and CMV-seronegative. What was sequenced was PBMCs. The CDR3, as DNA: TGTGCCAGCAGTTTAGGGTACAGGTCAAGCTCCTATAATTCACCCCTCCACTTT. It encodes CASSLGYRSSSYNSPLHF.